Below, one TCR beta chain is given with its context. Original handling: The authors estimated nucleated cell counts from reference gene primer amplification. Sequencing was performed with immunoSEQ multiplex PCR; in TCRdb, only in-frame clones are kept and a portion is missing. Clone size and the V and J calls come from that table; the DNA yielded D and trimming. The data show fewer than 450,000 clones, approximately 90% seen once. The V and J ends lost 4 bases and 0 bases, in that order; junction bases with no gene match: 7. This CDR3 contains 17 residues. CDR1 and CDR2 from the germline V gene are SGHDT and YYEEEE. A Seattle source enrolled patients during active infection and followed them longitudinally. This entry is derived from a study of blood T cell repertoires in COVID-19.

J is TRBJ2-6 and V is TRBV5-6; 7 nucleotides agree with TRBD1. Sequenced material: peripheral blood. This TCR derives from a woman aged 50 to 60 with COVID-19, enrolled during active disease. CDR3: CASSPPTGNSGANVLTF. CDR3 in DNA: TGTGCCAGCAGCCCCCCGACAGGGAACTCTGGGGCCAACGTCCTGACTTTC.